These T cell receptor beta chains were read from a single sample in a study of OX40 agonist ivuxolimab in advanced cancers. Measured with immunoSEQ multiplex PCR; TCRdb has only the in-frame clones, and not every one. The profile shows about 46,000 clones, roughly 86% of them singletons. The specimen comprised CD4+ or CD8+ T cells sorted from blood, sampled in a trial of the OX40 agonist ivuxolimab. These receptors all stem from an adult with an advanced solid tumor such as melanoma, head and neck, liver or kidney cancer. Both conserved end residues are part of each CDR3. D genes are given only for firm matches. Clone size is not always given. Where it is, it says once, few, many or a class for expanded clones.

NA,TRBJ1-4,TRBV4-3,TRBD1,TGCGCCAGCAGCCAAGCAGGGGGTGAAAAACTGTTTTTT,CASSQAGGEKLFF
NA,TRBJ2-7,TRBV10-3,NA,TGTGCCATCAGTGAAATTTCCGGGGCCTACGAGCAGTACTTC,CAISEISGAYEQYF
NA,TRBJ2-3,TRBV19,NA,TGTGCCAGTAGGAAACGAAAGGCAACAGATACGCAGTATTTT,CASRKRKATDTQYF
NA,TRBJ1-3,TRBV6-5,NA,TGTGCCAGCAGTTACGGGGGGGCGAGAGGAAACACCATATATTTT,CASSYGGARGNTIYF
NA,TRBJ2-7,TRBV6-6,NA,TGTGCCACCCGCACCGGGGCAGGGTTAGGCGAGCAGTACTTC,CATRTGAGLGEQYF
NA,TRBJ1-1,TRBV5-8,TRBD1,TGTGCCAGCAGCTTCAAACAGGGGGCCCTATGGGGCGCTGAAGCTTTCTTT,CASSFKQGALWGAEAFF
NA,TRBJ1-1,TRBV11-2,TRBD1,TGTGCCAGCAGCGCACGACAGGGAAGTTATAGTGAAGCTTTCTTT,CASSARQGSYSEAFF
NA,TRBJ2-7,TRBV7-3,NA,TGTGCCAGCAGCTTAACCCCCGGGACACGGATTTACGAGCAGTACTTC,CASSLTPGTRIYEQYF
NA,TRBJ2-4,TRBV7-9,NA,TGTGCCAGCAGCGATAGGGGCGGGGAAGCCAAAAACATTCAGTACTTC,CASSDRGGEAKNIQYF
NA,TRBJ2-3,TRBV7-9,NA,TGTGCCAGCTGGGGCGCAGGCACAGATACGCAGTATTTT,CASWGAGTDTQYF
NA,TRBJ1-2,TRBV2,NA,TGTGCCAGCAGTGAACAGGGCTATGGCTACACCTTC,CASSEQGYGYTF
NA,TRBJ2-2,TRBV15,NA,TGTGCCACCAGCAGAGGCGGGGGCGCGAGCACCGGGGAGCTGTTTTTT,CATSRGGGASTGELFF
NA,TRBJ1-2,TRBV7-9,TRBD1,TGTGCCAGCAGCTTAAGCGGGACAGAGGTTTATGGCTACACCTTC,CASSLSGTEVYGYTF
NA,TRBJ1-2,TRBV7-2,TRBD1,TGTGCCAGCAGCTCGGACAGGGGAGACTATGGCTACACCTTC,CASSSDRGDYGYTF
NA,TRBJ1-1,TRBV28,NA,TGTGCCAGCAAAGACGCTGAAGCTTTCTTT,CASKDAEAFF
NA,TRBJ2-7,TRBV11-2,NA,TGTGCCAGCAGCTTAGATCATTACGAGCAGTACTTC,CASSLDHYEQYF
NA,TRBJ2-2,TRBV7-8,TRBD1,TGTGCCAGCAGCTTACGGGACAGGGTATCCGGGGAGCTGTTTTTT,CASSLRDRVSGELFF
once,TRBJ1-4,TRBV5-1,NA,TGCGCCAGCAGCTTGGGACAGGCGTTTAATGAAAAACTGTTTTTT,CASSLGQAFNEKLFF
NA,TRBJ1-4,TRBV5-4,NA,TGTGCCAGCAGCTTGGCTGGGGAAAAACTGTTTTTT,CASSLAGEKLFF
NA,TRBJ1-5,TRBV19,TRBD1,TGTGCCAGTAGGGACAGGGTGGGCACGAGTCAGCCCCAGCATTTT,CASRDRVGTSQPQHF
NA,TRBJ2-7,TRBV6-5,TRBD2,TGTGCCAGCAGCCTACGGCCTAGCGGTTCTTGGGAGCAGTACTTC,CASSLRPSGSWEQYF
NA,TRBJ2-1,TRBV7-6,TRBD2,TGTGCCAGCAGCTTTGGCGCTAGCGGCACCCTTCACACTTACAATGAGCAGTTCTTC,CASSFGASGTLHTYNEQFF
few,TRBJ1-5,TRBV11-1,NA,TGTGCCAGCAGCCGAGACTCAGGTTACAATCAGCCCCAGCATTTT,CASSRDSGYNQPQHF
NA,TRBJ2-7,TRBV2,TRBD2,TGTGCCAGCAGAGGACTAGCGGGAGGGTCCTACGAGCAGTACTTC,CASRGLAGGSYEQYF